This TCR beta chain was sequenced during a study of T cell responses to AZD1222 COVID-19 vaccine. The method was immunoSEQ multiplex PCR; TCRdb's version includes in-frame clones alone and lacks a portion of them. Counted here are roughly 170,000 clones, approximately 94% occurring once; the ten biggest clones make up roughly 1.7%. The CDR3 length is 14 residues. CDR1 is SGHVS, CDR2 FQNEAQ, per germline. V was shortened by 1 base and J by 0 bases, with 6 bases between the two germline ends. The clonotype originates from an adult who received the AZD1222 COVID-19 vaccine. The chain is built from TRBV7-8 and TRBJ1-2; D perhaps matches TRBD1 (5 bases). Specimen: peripheral blood, collected 28 days after the second AZD1222 dose. The CDR3 nucleotides read TGTGCCAGCAGCTTAGGACAGACTAACTATGGCTACACCTTC. The encoded protein is CASSLGQTNYGYTF.